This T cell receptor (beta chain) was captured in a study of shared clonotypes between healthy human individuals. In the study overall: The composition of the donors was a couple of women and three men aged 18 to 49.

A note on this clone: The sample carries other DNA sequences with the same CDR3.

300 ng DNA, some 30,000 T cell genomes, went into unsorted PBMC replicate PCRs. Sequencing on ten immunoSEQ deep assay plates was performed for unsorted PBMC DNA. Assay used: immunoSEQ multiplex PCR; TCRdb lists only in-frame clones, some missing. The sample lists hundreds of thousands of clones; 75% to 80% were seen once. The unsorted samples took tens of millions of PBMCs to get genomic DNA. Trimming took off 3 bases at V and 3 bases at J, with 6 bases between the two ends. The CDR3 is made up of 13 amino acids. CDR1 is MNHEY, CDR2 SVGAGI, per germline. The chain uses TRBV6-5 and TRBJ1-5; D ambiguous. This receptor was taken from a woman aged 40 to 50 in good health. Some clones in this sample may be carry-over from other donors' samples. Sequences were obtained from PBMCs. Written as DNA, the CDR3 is TGTGCCAGCAGTTATCGACCCAATCAGCCCCAGCATTTT. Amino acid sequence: CASSYRPNQPQHF.